A selection of T cell receptor delta chains follows, all from one sample in a study of gamma-delta T cells after stem cell transplantation. TCRdb re-called the RT-PCR reads via CATT. The sample contains a few thousand delta-chain clones, about 32% of which appear only once. Sequencing input: gamma-delta T cells. The receptor set was obtained from a human donor. It is not recorded whose cells these are; they may come from a transplant donor. The CDR3 runs from the conserved cysteine through the conserved F or W. The D gene is left open where the match is weak. Clone size is not always given. Where it is, it says once, few, many or a class for expanded clones.

clone_size	j_call	d_call	v_call	cdr3_nt	cdr3_aa
few	TRDJ2	NA	TRDV2	TGTGCCTGTGACACCGTAGGGATTGAGGGGGCACAACTCTTCTTT	CACDTVGIEGAQLFF
few	TRDJ1	TRDD3	TRDV2	TGTGCCTGTGACACCGTCGGGGATAACACCGATAAACTCATCTTT	CACDTVGDNTDKLIF
NA	TRDJ1	NA	TRDV1	TGTGCTCTTGGGGAAAACAGCGGCCTCCCGGTACGCCGCGATCACCTCATCTTT	CALGENSGLPVRRDHLIF
NA	TRDJ1	TRDD3	TRDV2	TGCGCCTGTGACACCGTGGGGGATACTTACGATAAACTCATCTTT	CACDTVGDTYDKLIF
NA	TRDJ1	TRDD3	TRDV2	TGTGCCTGTGACACCGTTACTGGGGGATACGCGGGCGCGTACACCGATAAACTCATCTTT	CACDTVTGGYAGAYTDKLIF
NA	TRDJ1	NA	TRDV2	TGTGCCTGTGACACCGTTGGGCCTTACACCGATAACCTCATCTTT	CACDTVGPYTDNLIF
few	TRDJ3	TRDD3	TRDV2	TGTGCCTGTGACTCCGCTGGACCACTGGGGGCTAGCTCCTGGGACACCCGACAGATGTTTTTC	CACDSAGPLGASSWDTRQMFF
large	TRDJ1	TRDD3	TRDV2	TGTGCCTGTGACACGATGGGGGGATACAGGGGACAAGACACCGATAAACTCATCTTT	CACDTMGGYRGQDTDKLIF
large	TRDJ1	NA	TRDV2	TGTGCCTGTGACACCATTGCGGCTTTGGGCGATAAACTCATCTTT	CACDTIAALGDKLIF
NA	TRDJ1	TRDD3	TRDV1	TGTGCTCTTGGGGAAGACGATTGGGACCGACTGGGGGATACGCCCACCGATAAACTCATCTTT	CALGEDDWDRLGDTPTDKLIF
NA	TRDJ1	TRDD3	TRDV2	TGTGCCTGTGCCGACCTGGGGGAAAACACCGATAAACTCATCTTT	CACADLGENTDKLIF
NA	TRDJ1	NA	TRDV2	TGTGCCTGTGACTCCATCACAACCGAACCTTATACCCGATACACCGATAAACTCATCTTT	CACDSITTEPYTRYTDKLIF
NA	TRDJ1	TRDD3	TRDV2	TGTGCCTGTGACAGTTGGGGGATAGGGACCGATAAACTCATCTTT	CACDSWGIGTDKLIF
NA	TRDJ1	TRDD3	TRDV2	TGTGCCTGTGACAACCTACTGGGGGATACTTATTCCGATAAACTCATCTTT	CACDNLLGDTYSDKLIF
medium-sized	TRDJ3	TRDD3	TRDV2	TGTGCCTGTGACACTTTACTGGGGGATACTTCCTGGGACACCCGACAGATGTTTTTC	CACDTLLGDTSWDTRQMFF
few	TRDJ1	TRDD3	TRDV2	TGTGCCTGTGACTCACTTGGACTAGTACTGGGGGACACCACCGATAAACTCATCTTT	CACDSLGLVLGDTTDKLIF
large	TRDJ1	TRDD3	TRDV2	TGTGCCTGTGACACCCTGGGGGATACGCGTGGAAGAACCGATAAACTCATCTTT	CACDTLGDTRGRTDKLIF
few	TRDJ1	TRDD3	TRDV2	TGTGCCTGTGACACCTTACTGGGGGACCTTAAACTCATCTTT	CACDTLLGDLKLIF
NA	TRDJ1	TRDD3	TRDV2	TGTGCCTGCGACAGGCTGGGGGATACGGAGAAGTACACCGATAAACTCATCTTT	CACDRLGDTEKYTDKLIF
few	TRDJ1	TRDD3	TRDV2	TGTGCCTGTGACACTATGGCTGGGGGTCGAACGGCCTGGTACACCGATAAACTCATCTTT	CACDTMAGGRTAWYTDKLIF
NA	TRDJ2	TRDD3	TRDV2	TGTGCCTGTGACTTACTGGGGGCTACCGTGGCGCCCGCACAACTCTTCTTT	CACDLLGATVAPAQLFF
few	TRDJ1	TRDD3	TRDV2	TGTGCCTGTGACACTCTGGGGGCAAACACCGATAAACTCATCTTT	CACDTLGANTDKLIF
NA	TRDJ3	TRDD3	TRDV2	TGTGCCTGTGACACCGGTAATTTGGGGGATACGATACTCTGGGACACCCGACAGATGTTTTTC	CACDTGNLGDTILWDTRQMFF
NA	TRDJ1	NA	TRDV2	TGTGCCTGTGACACTCTACGGTCTGGGGTATACGATCGTGACACCGATACACTCATCTTT	CACDTLRSGVYDRDTDTLIF
NA	TRDJ1	TRDD3	TRDV1	TGTGCTCTTGGGGATAGCTACTGGGGGATACGCCCTCTACTGTACACCGATAAACTCATCTTT	CALGDSYWGIRPLLYTDKLIF
NA	TRDJ1	TRDD3	TRDV1	TGTGCTCTTGGGACCCCACGGCGACTCTTGACTGGGGGATACGCCTACACCGATAAACTCATCTTT	CALGTPRRLLTGGYAYTDKLIF
NA	TRDJ1	NA	TRDV1	TGTGCTCTTGGGGAGATCCTTCCTATTAACGTTTACTGGGGACCAATTAAGACCGATAAACTCATCTTT	CALGEILPINVYWGPIKTDKLIF
NA	TRDJ1	TRDD3	TRDV2	TGTGCCTGTGACGGCATGCTGGGGGATAACACCGATAAACTCATCTTT	CACDGMLGDNTDKLIF
few	TRDJ1	NA	TRDV1	TGTGCTCTTGGGGAACTAGTATCATTTAGTCCTACCCTTTTACTTGGGACGTACACCGATAAACTCATCTTT	CALGELVSFSPTLLLGTYTDKLIF
medium-sized	TRDJ3	TRDD3	TRDV2	TGTGCCTGTGACACCTGGGGGATACGCAGCTCCTGGGACACCCGACAGATGTTTTTC	CACDTWGIRSSWDTRQMFF
NA	TRDJ2	NA	TRDV2	TGTGCCTGTGACACCGTGGGGGGGAACACCGATAAACTCTTCTTT	CACDTVGGNTDKLFF
NA	TRDJ1	TRDD3	TRDV2	TGTGCCTGTGACTCCCTTACTGGGGGTTCCTACACCGATAAACTCATCTTT	CACDSLTGGSYTDKLIF
NA	TRDJ1	TRDD3	TRDV2	TGTGCCTGTTTCCCTATACTGGGGGATACCGATAAACTCATCTTT	CACFPILGDTDKLIF
NA	TRDJ1	TRDD3	TRDV2	TGTGCCTGTGACCTAACTGGGGGATATAGAAGCCAACTCATCTTT	CACDLTGGYRSQLIF
NA	TRDJ1	NA	TRDV2	TGTGCCTGTGACACCGTGCCGGCTGGGGTATACGGGGCATACACCGATACACTCATCTTT	CACDTVPAGVYGAYTDTLIF
NA	TRDJ1	TRDD3	TRDV2	TGTGCCTGTGACACCGGGGCACTGGGGGATCCGTCACTAAAAGACTACACCGATAAACTCATCTTT	CACDTGALGDPSLKDYTDKLIF
NA	TRDJ1	NA	TRDV2	TGTGCCTGTGACCACTTAGAAGGTACTGTGGGATCTTACGCCGATAACCTCATCTTT	CACDHLEGTVGSYADNLIF
large	TRDJ1	NA	TRDV1	TGTGCTCTTGGGGAAGCCTCCTTCCTGCTGACTTACTGGGGCCCTCCGGGTAAACTCATCTTT	CALGEASFLLTYWGPPGKLIF
NA	TRDJ1	TRDD3	TRDV2	TGTGCCTGTGACACCGTTGGGTCTCTGGGGGGGGTTGCGTACACCGATAAACTCATCTTT	CACDTVGSLGGVAYTDKLIF
medium-sized	TRDJ1	TRDD3	TRDV2	TGTGCCTGTGACGATCTGGGGGGCAACCCGACTAAACTCATCTTT	CACDDLGGNPTKLIF
few	TRDJ1	NA	TRDV2	TGTGCCTGTGACACTATTGGGGGGGAGAAACTCATCTTT	CACDTIGGEKLIF
NA	TRDJ1	TRDD3	TRDV2	TGTGCCTGTGACTGCGTCTTCTTACTGGGGGATACGGATGGGGCTTACACCTATAAACTCATCTTT	CACDCVFLLGDTDGAYTYKLIF
NA	TRDJ1	NA	TRDV2	TGTGCCTGTGACACCCTCATCCACAAAGATAACACCGATAAACTCATCTTT	CACDTLIHKDNTDKLIF
few	TRDJ1	TRDD3	TRDV2	TGTGCCTGTGATCCACTGGGGGGTACTGTTGCCGATAAACTCATCTTT	CACDPLGGTVADKLIF
NA	TRDJ1	NA	TRDV2	TGTGCCTGTGACACCGTAGTATTGGCTGGGGAACCGACCGATAAACTCATCTTT	CACDTVVLAGEPTDKLIF
medium-sized	TRDJ1	NA	TRDV2	TGTGCCTGTGACACCGTAGGGACTGAGTACACCGATAAACTCATCTTT	CACDTVGTEYTDKLIF
hyperexpanded	TRDJ3	TRDD3	TRDV2	TGTGCCTGTGACACCGTGAGTGGATGGGGGACCCCGCTTCGTTTATCGTCCTGGGACACCCGACAGATGTTTTTC	CACDTVSGWGTPLRLSSWDTRQMFF
large	TRDJ1	TRDD3	TRDV1	TGTGCTCTTGGGGAAGACGATTGGGACCGACTGGGGGATAGGTGCACCGATAAACTCATCTTT	CALGEDDWDRLGDRCTDKLIF
few	TRDJ1	TRDD3	TRDV2	TGTGCCTGTGACACCCTAATACTGGGGGATACGAGAACCGATAAACTCATCTTT	CACDTLILGDTRTDKLIF
few	TRDJ2	TRDD3	TRDV2	TGTGCCTGTGACACCCTGGGGGATAAAAATTCGACAGCACAACTCTTCTTT	CACDTLGDKNSTAQLFF
NA	TRDJ1	TRDD3	TRDV1	TGTGCTCTTGGGGAAACCTTCCGCCTACTGGGGGATACGTCCGATAAACTCATCTTT	CALGETFRLLGDTSDKLIF
NA	TRDJ1	NA	TRDV2	TGTGCCTGTGACACCGTCGCGGTGGGGGCTTCAAATCGGCCCGATAAACTCATCTTT	CACDTVAVGASNRPDKLIF
few	TRDJ1	TRDD3	TRDV2	TGTGCCTGTGACCCGGTTCAAACAGCCTCGACTGGGGGATACTGGACCGATAAACTCATCTTT	CACDPVQTASTGGYWTDKLIF
NA	TRDJ1	NA	TRDV2	TGTGCCTGTGACCCTTTGGGGGGCCCGAGACCGTACACCGATAAACTCATCTTT	CACDPLGGPRPYTDKLIF
few	TRDJ1	TRDD3	TRDV1	TGTGCTCTTGGGGAACCCACCCCCCTCGGAGGTACTCTGGGGGATACAAGTACCGATAAACTCATCTTT	CALGEPTPLGGTLGDTSTDKLIF
NA	TRDJ1	TRDD3	TRDV2	TGTGCCTGTGACACCATGGGGGATACGACAAACACCGATAAACTCATCTTT	CACDTMGDTTNTDKLIF
NA	TRDJ1	TRDD3	TRDV2	TGTGCCTGTGACTGCGTCTTCTTACTGGTGGATACGGAGGGGGCTTACACCGATAAACTCATCTTT	CACDCVFLLVDTEGAYTDKLIF